The 6 T cell receptor beta chains below all came from one sample that was sequenced in a study of blood T cell repertoires in COVID-19. Using immunoSEQ multiplex PCR, the repertoire was profiled, and TCRdb retains in-frame clones only, with some absent. The sample shows about 110,000 clones, about 88% of them seen only once. What was sequenced was peripheral blood. These receptors were collected from a human donor in a cohort sampled during active COVID-19.

The chain joins TRBV6-5 to TRBJ2-1; TRBD1 agrees at 9 bases. Per germline, CDR1 MNHEY and CDR2 SVGAGI. V lost 3 bases and J lost 8; bases outside the gene matches: 5. The CDR3 consists of 14 residues. The CDR3 DNA reads TGTGCCAGCAGTTATGGGACAGGGTGGGATGAGCAGTTCTTC. It translates to CASSYGTGWDEQFF.

The chain is built from TRBV19 and TRBJ2-6; TRBD2 might be the D (5 bases). CDR1 LNHDA and CDR2 SQIVND come from the germline V gene (reference sequence). Trimming removed 6 bases from V and 0 bases from J, with 21 bases in between. The CDR3 loop spans 19 amino acids. The CDR3 region is CASRSPFLTGTSGANVLTF. The CDR3 DNA follows: TGTGCCAGTAGAAGTCCCTTTCTGACGGGAACCTCTGGGGCCAACGTCCTGACTTTC.

This chain connects TRBV6-1 to TRBJ2-1; no clear D gene. The germline gives CDR1 MNHNS, CDR2 SASEGT. The CDR3 totals 11 residues. Trimming removed 2 bases at V and 10 bases at J, with 6 bases between. CDR3 residues: CASSENSEQFF. The CDR3, as DNA: TGTGCCAGCAGTGAAAACAGCGAGCAGTTCTTC.

V and J are TRBV2 and TRBJ2-5; 7 bases line up with TRBD2. The CDR3 length is 13 residues. V lost 8 bases to trimming and J lost 0 bases; unmatched junction nucleotides: 3. Germline CDR1 and CDR2: SNHLY and FYNNEI. CDR3 loop: CASQRGHQETQYF. DNA of the CDR3: TGTGCCAGCCAGCGGGGTCACCAAGAGACCCAGTACTTC.

The chain uses TRBV11-2 and TRBJ2-5; 7 positions match TRBD2. V lost 5 bases and J lost 6; bases outside the gene matches: 9. The CDR3 is made up of 14 amino acids. Germline CDR1 and CDR2: SGHAT and FQNNGV. Here the CDR3 DNA reads TGTGCCAGCAGCCGGGACTATTCAGAGAAGACCCAGTACTTC. The encoded protein is CASSRDYSEKTQYF.

The CDR3 loop reads CASSPSIEADTQYF. The DNA of the CDR3 is TGTGCCAGCAGCCCCTCTATAGAGGCAGATACGCAGTATTTT. V and J are TRBV7-3 and TRBJ2-3; D not resolved. Germline-derived CDR1 and CDR2 are SGHTA and FQGTGA. CDR3 length: 14 residues. Deletions cut 5 bases from V and 4 bases from J, with 13 bases between.